This TCR beta chain was sequenced for a study of blood T cell repertoires in COVID-19 (dated by TCRdb to about 2020). Background on the whole study: Samples covering the acute and convalescent phases of COVID-19 were provided by collaborators in the United States, Italy and Spain. Samples came from the ongoing ImmuneRACE study (first 160 participants) plus 1,254 subjects from 6 global collaborators. The sample metadata nearly always contained a de-identified subject ID, COVID-19 status, age in years and sex. Deeply sampled blood TCRbeta repertoires from subjects exposed to, actively infected with, or recovered from COVID-19 were included in the dataset. The prospective study material was composed of cDNA or gDNA derived from T cells, B-cell-depleted T cells, or PBMCs. HLA class I and class II types, where available, came from metadata supplied by the sample provider rather than from assay-based typing. The repertoires were released in a freely available public database meant as a resource for research on the immune response to SARS-CoV-2.

What the research found in general, with its limitations: The amount of clinical and demographic metadata varied by source and participant and was provided uncurated.

Germline trimming amounts to 3 bases on V and 8 bases on J, with 4 as the count of junction bases outside the gene matches. CDR1 and CDR2 were assigned from the germline V gene as SGHRS and YFSETQ. Including the terminal cysteine and phenylalanine, the CDR3 comprises 15 residues. Only the CDR3 DNA is retained, 45 bases long and in frame from the first base. The collaborating institutions used their own protocols to collect whole blood in K2EDTA tubes. For TCRbeta analysis, collaborators shipped samples as frozen whole blood, isolated PBMCs, or DNA extracted from either of those sample types. TCRbeta CDR3 regions were amplified from genomic DNA using the immunoSEQ Assay, a bias-controlled multiplex PCR. In the source study's methods: The number of nucleated cells in each sample was estimated from the amplification of reference gene primers within the assay. To quantify the absolute abundance of each unique TCRbeta CDR3 rearrangement, sequence reads were collapsed and filtered. For each sample, productive Simpson clonality was calculated as the square root of Simpson's diversity index across productive rearrangements. Imported from immuneACCESS, the table was reduced by TCRdb to in-frame sequences with V and J called. These copies leave out some clones; in studies compared against another copy, an unresolved V gene accounts for under half, and the cause of the remainder is not known. V and J calls and clone size are as listed in that table; D and trimming were resolved from the DNA. In all, the sample holds about 120,000 clones, and around 84% of those were seen once. 3.4% of the sample lies in the top ten.

Of note for this clone: What antigen it recognizes has not been identified. Nothing much larger sits one base from this clone, and base qualities are not available.

The clonotype originates from a man in his forties with acute or convalescent COVID-19. In this chain, TRBV5-1 is recombined with TRBJ2-3; 15 middle bases align to TRBD2. The sequencing input was peripheral blood. CDR3 protein: CASSSGLAGGLTQYF. DNA sequence: TGCGCCAGCAGCTCCGGACTAGCGGGGGGGCTTACGCAGTATTTT.